The rows below give T cell receptor beta chains drawn from one sample of a study of blood T cell repertoires in COVID-19. The assay was immunoSEQ multiplex PCR, and TCRdb's table has in-frame clones only and misses some. Of over 150,000 clones listed, 86% are singletons. Sequenced sample: peripheral blood. Source of these receptors: a man in his forties or fifties with active or convalescent COVID-19. Each CDR3 is given with its conserved first and last residue. Each record gives: D gene, V gene, J gene, clone size, CDR3 protein, CDR3 DNA. The D gene is left open where the match is weak. Clone size is given for some rows only: seen once, a few or many times, or a class if the clone is expanded.

D: .
V: TRBV4-3
J: TRBJ1-1
size: .
CDR3: CASSPQGANTEAFF
DNA: TGCGCCAGCAGCCCACAGGGAGCTAACACTGAAGCTTTCTTT

D: TRBD1
V: TRBV6-6
J: TRBJ1-4
size: .
CDR3: CASSPTTDRGREKLFF
DNA: TGTGCCAGCAGCCCCACTACAGACAGGGGGCGCGAAAAACTGTTTTTT

D: .
V: TRBV6-5
J: TRBJ1-2
size: .
CDR3: CASTQGGGINYGYTF
DNA: TGTGCCAGCACCCAGGGCGGGGGTATTAACTATGGCTACACCTTC

D: .
V: TRBV27
J: TRBJ2-3
size: .
CDR3: CASSLVGRLVADTQYF
DNA: TGTGCCAGCAGTTTAGTTGGTAGGCTAGTTGCAGATACGCAGTATTTT

D: .
V: TRBV19
J: TRBJ1-2
size: .
CDR3: CASSITDYGYTF
DNA: TGTGCCAGTAGTATAACGGACTATGGCTACACCTTC

D: TRBD1
V: TRBV29-1
J: TRBJ1-4
size: .
CDR3: CSVGYVGQGWEKLFF
DNA: TGCAGCGTTGGATATGTGGGACAGGGATGGGAAAAACTGTTTTTT

D: .
V: TRBV7-2
J: TRBJ1-1
size: .
CDR3: CASSAREQWRNTEAFF
DNA: TGTGCCAGCAGCGCGAGGGAACAGTGGAGGAACACTGAAGCTTTCTTT

D: .
V: TRBV3-1/TRBV3-2
J: TRBJ1-2
size: .
CDR3: CASSQGTAYGYTF
DNA: TGTGCCAGCAGCCAAGGGACAGCCTATGGCTACACCTTC

D: .
V: TRBV13
J: TRBJ1-3
size: once
CDR3: CASSRTGSGNTIYF
DNA: TGTGCCAGCAGCCGTACAGGGTCTGGAAACACCATATATTTT

D: TRBD1
V: TRBV28
J: TRBJ1-6
size: .
CDR3: CASILKDRVSSPLHF
DNA: TGTGCCAGCATCTTAAAGGACAGGGTTTCTTCACCCCTCCACTTT

D: .
V: TRBV6-6
J: TRBJ1-2
size: .
CDR3: CASSPLSGMSGYTF
DNA: TGTGCCAGCAGTCCCCTCTCCGGTATGAGTGGCTACACCTTC

D: TRBD1
V: TRBV7-9
J: TRBJ2-1
size: .
CDR3: CAITPGQGEYNEQFF
DNA: TGTGCCATCACACCCGGACAGGGGGAATACAATGAGCAGTTCTTC

D: .
V: TRBV5-4
J: TRBJ2-3
size: .
CDR3: CASSLGHPSTDTQYF
DNA: TGTGCCAGCAGCCTGGGACACCCTAGCACAGATACGCAGTATTTT

D: .
V: TRBV2
J: TRBJ1-5
size: .
CDR3: CASSEVINQPQHF
DNA: TGTGCCAGCAGTGAAGTAATCAATCAGCCCCAGCATTTT

D: TRBD2
V: TRBV5-1
J: TRBJ2-5
size: .
CDR3: CASSFRGLAGGETQYF
DNA: TGCGCCAGCAGCTTCCGGGGACTAGCGGGAGGAGAGACCCAGTACTTC

D: TRBD2
V: TRBV6-2/TRBV6-3
J: TRBJ2-5
size: .
CDR3: CASSLAGGSPRGTQYF
DNA: TGTGCCAGCAGTTTAGCGGGAGGGTCGCCTCGGGGGACCCAGTACTTC

D: .
V: TRBV10-3
J: TRBJ1-5
size: few
CDR3: CAIRSQNNQPQHF
DNA: TGTGCCATCCGATCACAGAACAATCAGCCCCAGCATTTT

D: TRBD1
V: TRBV28
J: TRBJ1-5
size: .
CDR3: CASSRTGNSNQPQHF
DNA: TGTGCCAGCAGCAGGACAGGGAATAGTAATCAGCCCCAGCATTTT

D: .
V: TRBV5-1
J: TRBJ1-1
size: .
CDR3: CASRQEPDNTEAFF
DNA: TGCGCCAGCAGACAGGAACCAGATAACACTGAAGCTTTCTTT

D: TRBD1
V: TRBV5-5
J: TRBJ1-2
size: once
CDR3: CASSRGTAYGYTF
DNA: TGTGCCAGCAGCAGAGGGACAGCCTATGGCTACACCTTC

D: TRBD1
V: TRBV6-6
J: TRBJ1-5
size: few
CDR3: CAINEGAISNQPQHF
DNA: TGTGCCATAAACGAGGGGGCGATAAGCAATCAGCCCCAGCATTTT

D: .
V: TRBV7-3
J: TRBJ2-5
size: .
CDR3: CASSYGVQETQYF
DNA: TGTGCCAGCAGCTACGGGGTCCAAGAGACCCAGTACTTC

D: .
V: TRBV5-4
J: TRBJ1-4
size: once
CDR3: CASSFSEGEEKLFF
DNA: TGTGCCAGCAGCTTCAGTGAGGGGGAGGAAAAACTGTTTTTT

D: .
V: TRBV28
J: TRBJ1-1
size: .
CDR3: CASSFRGGTEAFF
DNA: TGTGCCAGCAGTTTTAGGGGGGGCACTGAAGCTTTCTTT

D: TRBD1
V: TRBV27
J: TRBJ1-6
size: once
CDR3: CASSHRDRYNSPLHF
DNA: TGTGCCAGCAGTCACCGGGACAGGTATAATTCACCCCTCCACTTT

D: .
V: TRBV3-1/TRBV3-2
J: TRBJ2-7
size: .
CDR3: CASSQDLYEQYF
DNA: TGTGCCAGCAGCCAAGACCTCTACGAGCAGTACTTC

D: TRBD1
V: TRBV7-9
J: TRBJ1-2
size: once
CDR3: CASSFQGAANYGYTF
DNA: TGTGCCAGCAGCTTCCAGGGGGCAGCTAACTATGGCTACACCTTC

D: .
V: TRBV5-1
J: TRBJ1-1
size: once
CDR3: CASSLTGNTEAFF
DNA: TGCGCCAGCAGCTTGACAGGGAACACTGAAGCTTTCTTT

D: .
V: TRBV9
J: TRBJ1-4
size: .
CDR3: CASSPWSGTNEKLFF
DNA: TGTGCCAGCAGCCCATGGTCCGGAACTAATGAAAAACTGTTTTTT

D: TRBD1
V: TRBV4-1
J: TRBJ1-5
size: .
CDR3: CASSQVPGTVNQPQHF
DNA: TGCGCCAGCAGCCAAGTCCCCGGGACAGTCAATCAGCCCCAGCATTTT

D: .
V: TRBV9
J: TRBJ2-1
size: .
CDR3: CASSVAPSIDEQFF
DNA: TGTGCCAGCAGCGTAGCTCCTAGCATAGATGAGCAGTTCTTC

D: TRBD1
V: TRBV27
J: TRBJ2-7
size: .
CDR3: CASGPDRGYEQYF
DNA: TGTGCCAGCGGACCGGACAGGGGTTACGAGCAGTACTTC

D: TRBD1
V: TRBV11-2
J: TRBJ2-4
size: few
CDR3: CASSLGTGGNIQYF
DNA: TGTGCCAGCAGCTTAGGGACAGGGGGGAACATTCAGTACTTC

D: TRBD2
V: TRBV7-3
J: TRBJ2-1
size: .
CDR3: CASSSGLAGGRQFF
DNA: TGTGCCAGCAGCTCGGGACTAGCGGGGGGGCGTCAGTTCTTC

D: .
V: TRBV7-2
J: TRBJ2-7
size: .
CDR3: CASSTANYYEQYF
DNA: TGTGCCAGCAGCACGGCCAACTACTACGAGCAGTACTTC

D: .
V: TRBV12-3/TRBV12-4
J: TRBJ2-2
size: .
CDR3: CASSRGSGELFF
DNA: TGTGCCAGCAGTAGGGGATCCGGGGAGCTGTTTTTT

D: .
V: TRBV6-1
J: TRBJ1-3
size: .
CDR3: CASSGGLIQNGNTIYF
DNA: TGTGCCAGCAGTGGGGGGCTTATACAGAACGGAAACACCATATATTTT

D: .
V: TRBV4-2
J: TRBJ2-1
size: .
CDR3: CASSPITGNSYNEQFF
DNA: TGTGCCAGCAGCCCTATTACGGGAAACTCCTACAATGAGCAGTTCTTC

D: .
V: TRBV3-1/TRBV3-2
J: TRBJ1-1
size: .
CDR3: CASSLGGLLNTEAFF
DNA: TGTGCCAGCAGCCTGGGGGGACTTCTGAACACTGAAGCTTTCTTT

D: .
V: TRBV6-1
J: TRBJ2-6
size: .
CDR3: CASSEYTPGANVLTF
DNA: TGTGCCAGCAGTGAGTACACCCCTGGGGCCAACGTCCTGACTTTC

D: TRBD1
V: TRBV6-5
J: TRBJ2-5
size: .
CDR3: CASSQTGYQETQYF
DNA: TGTGCCAGCAGCCAGACAGGGTACCAAGAGACCCAGTACTTC

D: TRBD1
V: TRBV3-1/TRBV3-2
J: TRBJ2-5
size: .
CDR3: CASSQDWDRQETQYF
DNA: TGTGCCAGCAGCCAAGATTGGGACAGACAAGAGACCCAGTACTTC

D: TRBD1
V: TRBV19
J: TRBJ1-5
size: .
CDR3: CASSIVGDRGNQPQHF
DNA: TGTGCCAGTAGTATAGTTGGTGACAGGGGCAATCAGCCCCAGCATTTT

D: .
V: TRBV9
J: TRBJ2-7
size: .
CDR3: CASSVAFGGGYEQYF
DNA: TGTGCCAGCAGCGTAGCTTTCGGGGGAGGATACGAGCAGTACTTC

D: TRBD2
V: TRBV18
J: TRBJ2-5
size: .
CDR3: CASSPTKGLAEETQYF
DNA: TGTGCCAGCTCACCAACAAAGGGACTAGCGGAAGAGACCCAGTACTTC

D: TRBD2
V: TRBV9
J: TRBJ2-1
size: .
CDR3: CASSPWGGNEQFF
DNA: TGTGCCAGCAGCCCATGGGGGGGCAATGAGCAGTTCTTC

D: .
V: TRBV2
J: TRBJ1-2
size: few
CDR3: CASSVGRVHYGYTF
DNA: TGTGCCAGCAGTGTAGGGAGGGTTCACTATGGCTACACCTTC

D: .
V: TRBV19
J: TRBJ1-6
size: .
CDR3: CASRAVGPSNSPLHF
DNA: TGTGCCAGTAGGGCAGTTGGGCCGAGTAATTCACCCCTCCACTTT

D: .
V: TRBV9
J: TRBJ1-1
size: .
CDR3: CASSGGQNTEAFF
DNA: TGTGCCAGCAGCGGAGGACAGAACACTGAAGCTTTCTTT

D: .
V: TRBV5-1
J: TRBJ1-2
size: .
CDR3: CASSPDSNYGYTF
DNA: TGCGCCAGCAGCCCGGACAGTAACTATGGCTACACCTTC

D: TRBD1
V: TRBV7-8
J: TRBJ2-7
size: .
CDR3: CASSLGRQGPYEQYF
DNA: TGTGCCAGCAGCTTGGGGAGACAGGGTCCCTACGAGCAGTACTTC

D: .
V: TRBV11-2
J: TRBJ1-2
size: .
CDR3: CASSLDLGVLNYGYTF
DNA: TGTGCCAGCAGCTTAGATCTAGGGGTTCTGAACTATGGCTACACCTTC

D: .
V: TRBV7-2
J: TRBJ2-6
size: few
CDR3: CASSSNPGANVLTF
DNA: TGTGCCAGCAGCTCTAACCCTGGGGCCAACGTCCTGACTTTC

D: TRBD1
V: TRBV7-6
J: TRBJ1-1
size: .
CDR3: CASSGTGDTEAFF
DNA: TGTGCCAGCAGCGGGACAGGGGACACTGAAGCTTTCTTT

D: TRBD2
V: TRBV2
J: TRBJ2-3
size: .
CDR3: CASSEGEGLAGPDTQYF
DNA: TGTGCCAGCAGTGAAGGCGAGGGACTAGCGGGGCCAGATACGCAGTATTTT

D: .
V: TRBV28
J: TRBJ2-1
size: .
CDR3: CASRGGRRNYNEQFF
DNA: TGTGCCAGCAGGGGGGGACGCCGAAACTACAATGAGCAGTTCTTC

D: .
V: TRBV5-1
J: TRBJ2-7
size: .
CDR3: CASSSMQGSTYEQYF
DNA: TGCGCCAGCAGCTCGATGCAGGGATCTACCTACGAGCAGTACTTC